The 17 T cell receptor beta chains presented below share a single source sample, sequenced in a study of T cell clonality in common variable immunodeficiency. The assay was immunoSEQ multiplex PCR, and TCRdb's table has in-frame clones only and misses some. The profile covers 50,000 to 60,000 clones, none occurring a single time. Sequenced material: peripheral blood mononuclear cells. Source of these receptors: a person aged 18 to 75 in good health.

This clone was observed at least ten times. The sequenced part of the CDR3 DNA is TGCAGTGCTGTGGACGGCGGGGAGACC. Protein: CSAVDGGET. The whole CDR3 region reads CSAVDGGETQYF. The chain is built from TRBV20-1 and TRBJ2-5; the D gene is possibly TRBD2 (5 bases). With the read ending 3 residues before the CDR3 end, the germline J gene is used to fill in that end. Trimming cost V 5 bases and J 5 bases, with 12 bases left between them. The germline CDR1 and CDR2 sequences are DFQATT and SNEGSKA (reference sequence). The CDR3 is 12 residues long.

This clone was recorded many times. The CDR3 end lies 3 residues beyond the end of the read and is filled in from the germline J gene. This sequence joins TRBV7-3 and TRBJ2-1; perhaps D is TRBD1 or TRBD2 (5 bases each). The V end was cut by 8 bases, the J end by 5 bases, with 13 bases between. This CDR3 has 13 amino acids. Germline V gene data show CDR1 as SGHTA and CDR2 as FQGTGA. CDR3 sequence: CASGKGENNEQFF. Incomplete CDR3 DNA: TGTGCCAGCGGGAAAGGGGAGAACAATGAG.

This clone was detected many times. The read finishes 3 residues shy of the CDR3 end, and the germline J gene is used to complete it. V gene TRBV2 combines with J gene TRBJ1-5, with 9 bases lining up with TRBD1. V lost 5 bases and J lost 5; bases outside the gene matches: 1. This CDR3 is 13 amino acids long. Germline CDR1 SNHLY, CDR2 FYNNEI. The CDR3 loop reads CASSRDRDQPQHF. The covered CDR3 bases are TGTGCCAGCAGTCGGGACAGGGATCAGCCC.

This clone has ten or more counts. The sequence runs out 3 residues before the end of the CDR3; the remainder is reconstructed from the germline J gene. V and J are TRBV20-1 and TRBJ2-1; 11 bases match TRBD2. The ends lost 2 bases at V and 8 bases at J; junction bases unmatched: 11. The CDR3 extends over 16 amino acids. Germline loops: CDR1 DFQATT, CDR2 SNEGSKA (reference sequence). CDR3 DNA, as far as it was read: TGCAGTGCTAGAAATAGCGGGAGGGCCAAATTCGATGAG. Its translation: CSARNSGRAKFDE. The entire CDR3 reads CSARNSGRAKFDEQFF.

This clone was observed many times. The read ends 3 residues early relative to the CDR3; the germline J gene fills the gap. The J gene is TRBJ2-1, the V gene TRBV6-2 or TRBV6-3; D unclear. Trimming removed 2 bases from V and 5 bases from J, with 10 bases in between. This CDR3 is 14 amino acids long. CDR1 and CDR2 from the germline V gene are MNHEY and SVGEGT. The CDR3 is CASSYLAANNEQFF. The part of the CDR3 DNA that was read is TGTGCCAGCAGTTACCTGGCGGCTAACAATGAG.

This clone showed up many times. The read ends 3 residues early relative to the CDR3; the germline J gene fills the gap. The V call is TRBV29-1, the J call TRBJ1-1; possibly TRBD1 for D (5 bases). The CDR3 consists of 13 residues. Trimming pared 6 bases from V and 5 bases from J, leaving 16 bases between. Germline CDR1 and CDR2: SQVTM and ANQGSEA. The sequenced part of the CDR3 DNA is TGCAGCGTACAGGACTCTCGGGGGACTGAA. It translates to CSVQDSRGTE. The entire CDR3 reads CSVQDSRGTEAFF.

In its sample, this clone was seen many times. The CDR3 end is not reached by the read, which stops 3 residues before it; the germline J gene fills it in. V is TRBV29-1 and J is TRBJ2-1; the match to TRBD2 covers 9 bases. V gave up 7 bases and J gave up 9 bases; unmatched junction bases: 4. CDR1 is SQVTM and CDR2 is ANQGSEA in the germline V gene. The CDR3 runs to 11 residues. CDR3 sequence reads: CSALAGSEQFF. The sequenced part of the CDR3 DNA is TGCAGCGCCCTAGCGGGAAGTGAG.

This clone appeared many times. Coverage ceases 3 residues before the CDR3 finishes, and the germline J gene fills in the end. The V and J genes are TRBV7-2 and TRBJ2-2; 11 nucleotides line up with TRBD2. V lost 5 bases and J lost 8; bases outside the gene matches: 7. The length of the CDR3 is 15 residues. CDR1 SGHTA and CDR2 FQGNSA come from the germline V gene. CDR3 protein: CASSNLAGGLGELFF. CDR3 DNA (partial): TGTGCCAGCAGCAACCTAGCGGGAGGATTAGGGGAG.

This clone was seen many times. The read falls 3 residues short of the CDR3 end, and the missing part is taken from the germline J gene. This rearrangement joins TRBV10-3 to TRBJ2-2, with a weak D call TRBD2 (5 bases). Germline CDR1 reads ENHRY; CDR2 reads SYGVKD. This CDR3 region has 13 residues. Trimming pared 8 bases from V and 5 bases from J, leaving 12 bases between. The CDR3 reads CAISGGRTGELFF. The CDR3 bases that were read are TGTGCCATCTCCGGAGGCAGGACCGGGGAG.

This clone came up many times. Read coverage stops 3 residues before the CDR3 terminus; the germline J gene supplies the remainder. The chain has TRBV12-5 and TRBJ2-7; 11 nucleotides agree with TRBD2. CDR3 length equals 17 residues. Trimming removed 3 bases from V and 2 bases from J; junction bases left unmatched: 9. CDR1 is LGHNT and CDR2 is FRNRAP in the germline V gene. The CDR3 sequence: CASGFELAGEMPYEQYF. The part of the CDR3 DNA that was read is TGTGCTAGTGGTTTTGAACTAGCGGGAGAGATGCCCTACGAG.

This clone occurred many times. The read comes to an end 3 residues before the CDR3 does, leaving the germline J gene to fill in the end. This chain uses TRBV20-1 with TRBJ2-1; 12 bases are shared with TRBD2. CDR1 and CDR2 from the germline V gene are DFQATT and SNEGSKA (reference sequence). This CDR3 region has 13 residues. J was trimmed by 6 bases and V by 6 bases; bases with no gene match: 3. The covered CDR3 bases are TGCAGTGCCCTAGCGGGAGGGAGCAATGAG. This encodes CSALAGGSNE. In full, the CDR3 reads CSALAGGSNEQFF.

This clone was seen repeatedly, ten times or more. The read comes to an end 3 residues before the CDR3 does, leaving the germline J gene to fill in the end. The rearrangement uses TRBV5-1 and TRBJ2-2; tentatively, D is TRBD2 (7 bases). Germline lookup yields CDR1 SGHRS and CDR2 YFSETQ. Trimming removed 7 bases at V and 4 bases at J, with 17 bases between. This CDR3 spans 15 amino acids. The CDR3 sequence: CASRQGGGITGELFF. The CDR3 DNA, read in part, is TGCGCCAGCCGGCAGGGAGGGGGTATCACCGGGGAG.

This clone occurred many times. The read gets to within 3 residues of the CDR3 end, and the germline J gene fills in the rest. The chain has TRBV9 and TRBJ2-3; 9 bases are a match to TRBD2. Germline V lookup: CDR1 SGDLS, CDR2 YYNGEE. The CDR3 length is 16 residues. The J segment lost 3 bases and the V segment lost 4 bases, leaving 9 bases of the junction unmatched. The DNA read from the CDR3 is TGTGCCAGCAGCACAGGGACTAGCAGGGCAACAGATACG. The encoded protein is CASSTGTSRATDT. The full CDR3 reads CASSTGTSRATDTQYF. The entire variable domain, with the rest obtained from reference TRBV9 and TRBJ2-3, is as follows: DSGVTQTPKHLITATGQRVTLRCSPRSGDLSVYWYQQSLDQGLQFLIQYYNGEERAKGNILERFSAQQFPDLHSELNLSSLELGDSALYFCASSTGTSRATDTQYFGPGTRLTVL.

In its sample, this clone was seen many times. The CDR3 sequence: CSVEGAGVVETQYF. Partial CDR3 DNA: TGCAGCGTTGAAGGTGCGGGAGTAGTAGAGACC. V usage is TRBV29-1 and J usage is TRBJ2-5; TRBD2 aligns across 7 bases. From the germline J gene comes the end of the CDR3, since the read stops 3 residues before it. V gave up 1 base and J gave up 4 bases; unmatched junction bases: 6. From germline, CDR1 is SQVTM and CDR2 ANQGSEA. The CDR3 covers 14 residues.

The table lists this clone with many counts. The part of the CDR3 DNA that was read is TGTGCCAGCAGTGACAGGGGCGGCCAAGAGACC. This translates into CASSDRGGQET. The complete CDR3 protein is CASSDRGGQETQYF. This sequence joins TRBV6-2 or TRBV6-3 and TRBJ2-5; 8 nucleotides match TRBD1. The read terminates 3 residues ahead of where the CDR3 ends, so the germline J gene completes it. The CDR3 is 14 residues long. V was clipped by 5 bases and J by 1 base; unmatched bases: 3. Germline assignment: CDR1 MNHEY and CDR2 SVGEGT.

This clone occurred many times. Sequencing ends 3 residues short of the CDR3 end; the germline J gene provides the rest. This rearrangement joins TRBV5-1 to TRBJ2-3; TRBD1 matches at 8 bases. Trimming took 4 bases from V and 3 from J; bases not matched to a gene: 4. CDR1 and CDR2 (germline): SGHRS, YFSETQ. The CDR3 has 14 residues. The CDR3 here is CASSKRTGTDTQYF. The CDR3 bases that were read are TGCGCCAGCAGCAAGCGGACAGGGACAGATACG.

This clone was detected ten times or more. Coverage ceases 3 residues before the CDR3 finishes, and the germline J gene fills in the end. This chain links TRBV29-1 with TRBJ2-1; 10 positions agree with TRBD2. The CDR3 spans 15 residues. CDR1 is SQVTM, CDR2 ANQGSEA, per germline. J gave up 7 bases and V 7 bases, and 13 bases lay outside the gene matches. CDR3: CSGTVLAGAGNEQFF. The covered CDR3 bases are TGCAGCGGCACCGTCCTAGCGGGAGCGGGGAATGAG.